The clone carrying this T cell receptor (beta chain) was observed once. Its target is unknown. These data come from a study of cytomegalovirus exposure and HLA in healthy donors. Study-wide results and caveats: Overall, roughly 150 TCR beta chains were annotated as cytomegalovirus-associated.

Vbeta (60) and Jbeta (13) primers were used in the PCR. Clones were sequenced by immunoSEQ multiplex PCR, and TCRdb holds only the in-frame ones, with some missing. This sample yields tens of thousands of clones, of which approximately 84% are seen a single time; around 1.9% belongs to the top ten. The source is a man aged 18 to 30 in good health and CMV-seronegative. The sample was PBMCs.

This CDR3 reads CASSQDTLIGQGAQPQHF. The CDR3 DNA sequence: TGTGCCAGCAGCCAAGATACTTTGATAGGACAGGGGGCTCAGCCCCAGCATTTT. The chain is built from TRBV4-2 and TRBJ1-5; 11 bases map to TRBD1. Germline assignment: CDR1 LGHNA and CDR2 YNFKEQ. This CDR3 has 18 amino acids. V was pared by 0 bases and J by 6 bases, with 10 bases of the junction left unmatched.